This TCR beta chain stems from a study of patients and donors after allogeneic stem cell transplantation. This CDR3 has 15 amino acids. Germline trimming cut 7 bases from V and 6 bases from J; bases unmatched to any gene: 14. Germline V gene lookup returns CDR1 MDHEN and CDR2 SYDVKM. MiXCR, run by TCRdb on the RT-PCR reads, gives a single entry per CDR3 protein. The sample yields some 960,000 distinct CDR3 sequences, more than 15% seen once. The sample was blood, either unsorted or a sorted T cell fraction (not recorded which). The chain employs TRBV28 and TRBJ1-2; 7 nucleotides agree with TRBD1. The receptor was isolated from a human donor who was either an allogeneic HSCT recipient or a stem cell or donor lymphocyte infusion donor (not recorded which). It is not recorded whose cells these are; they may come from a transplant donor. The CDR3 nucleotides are TGTGCCAGCATCCTTGAGAGGGGGCGTTGGGATGGCTACACCTTC. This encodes CASILERGRWDGYTF.